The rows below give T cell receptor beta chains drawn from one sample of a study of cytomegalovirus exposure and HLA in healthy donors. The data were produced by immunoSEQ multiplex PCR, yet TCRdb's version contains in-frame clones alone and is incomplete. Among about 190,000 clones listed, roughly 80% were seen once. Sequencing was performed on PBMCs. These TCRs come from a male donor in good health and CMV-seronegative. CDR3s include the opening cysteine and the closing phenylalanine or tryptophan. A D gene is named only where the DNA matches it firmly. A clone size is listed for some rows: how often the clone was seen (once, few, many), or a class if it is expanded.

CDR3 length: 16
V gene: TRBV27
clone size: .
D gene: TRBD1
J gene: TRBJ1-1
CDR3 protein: CASRPGPGQLNTEAFF
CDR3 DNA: TGTGCCAGCAGACCCGGTCCGGGACAGCTGAACACTGAAGCTTTCTTT

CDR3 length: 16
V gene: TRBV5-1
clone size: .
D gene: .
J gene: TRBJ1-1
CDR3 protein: CASSLGSRHYPTEAFF
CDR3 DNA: TGCGCCAGCAGCTTGGGAAGTCGACATTACCCCACTGAAGCTTTCTTT

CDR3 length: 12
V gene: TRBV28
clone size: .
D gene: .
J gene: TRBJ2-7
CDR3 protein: CASKAGNYEQYF
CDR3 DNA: TGTGCCAGCAAGGCAGGGAACTACGAGCAGTACTTC

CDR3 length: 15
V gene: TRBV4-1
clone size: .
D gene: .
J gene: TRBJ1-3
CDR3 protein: CASSQGRVSGNTIYF
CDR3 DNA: TGCGCCAGCAGCCAAGGGCGGGTCTCTGGAAACACCATATATTTT

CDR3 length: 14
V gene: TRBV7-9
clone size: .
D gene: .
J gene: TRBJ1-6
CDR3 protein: CASSLGPYNSPLHF
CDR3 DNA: TGTGCCAGCAGCTTAGGGCCCTATAATTCACCCCTCCACTTT

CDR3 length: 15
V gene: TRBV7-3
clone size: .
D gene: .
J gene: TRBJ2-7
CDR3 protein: CASSLGAGSGREQYF
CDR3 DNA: TGTGCCAGCAGCTTAGGGGCGGGGTCGGGGCGCGAGCAGTACTTC

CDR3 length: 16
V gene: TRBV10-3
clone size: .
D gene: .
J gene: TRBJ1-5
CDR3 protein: CAISAYHGASNQPQHF
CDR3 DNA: TGTGCCATCAGTGCCTATCACGGTGCTAGCAATCAGCCCCAGCATTTT

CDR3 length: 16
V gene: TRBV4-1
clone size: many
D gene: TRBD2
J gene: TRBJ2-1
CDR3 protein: CASSQVGTSLYNEQFF
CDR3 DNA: TGCGCCAGCAGCCAAGTTGGGACTAGCCTCTACAATGAGCAGTTCTTC

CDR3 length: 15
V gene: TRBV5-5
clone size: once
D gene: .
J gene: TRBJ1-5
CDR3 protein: CASSPQGDSNQPQHF
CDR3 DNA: TGTGCCAGCAGCCCACAGGGAGATAGCAATCAGCCCCAGCATTTT

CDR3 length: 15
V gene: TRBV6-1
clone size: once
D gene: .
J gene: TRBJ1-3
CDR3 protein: CASSERSRGGNTIYF
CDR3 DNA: TGTGCCAGCAGTGAAAGGTCACGGGGGGGAAACACCATATATTTT

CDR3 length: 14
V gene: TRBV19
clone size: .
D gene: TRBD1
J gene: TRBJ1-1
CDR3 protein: CASEYRGSNTEAFF
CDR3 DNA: TGTGCCAGCGAATACAGGGGATCGAACACTGAAGCTTTCTTT

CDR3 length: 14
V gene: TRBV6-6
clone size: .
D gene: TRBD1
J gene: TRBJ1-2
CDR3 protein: CASRTQGVVYGYPF
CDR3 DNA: TGTGCCAGCAGAACACAGGGGGTGGTCTATGGCTACCCCTTC

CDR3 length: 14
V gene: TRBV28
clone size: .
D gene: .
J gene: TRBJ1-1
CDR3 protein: CASSRPPYGTEAFF
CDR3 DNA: TGTGCCAGCAGCCGCCCGCCATACGGCACTGAAGCTTTCTTT

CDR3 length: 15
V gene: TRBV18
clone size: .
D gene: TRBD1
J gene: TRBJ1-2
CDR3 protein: CASSPGQGDNYGYTF
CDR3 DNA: TGTGCCAGCTCACCAGGACAGGGAGATAACTATGGCTACACCTTC

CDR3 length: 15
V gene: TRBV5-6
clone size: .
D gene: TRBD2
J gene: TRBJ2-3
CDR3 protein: CASSGGTSTTDTQYF
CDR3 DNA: TGTGCCAGCAGCGGCGGGACTAGCACCACAGATACGCAGTATTTT

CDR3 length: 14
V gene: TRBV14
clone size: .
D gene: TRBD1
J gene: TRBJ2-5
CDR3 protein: CASSQADRGQTQYF
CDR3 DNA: TGTGCCAGCAGCCAAGCGGACAGGGGTCAGACCCAGTACTTC

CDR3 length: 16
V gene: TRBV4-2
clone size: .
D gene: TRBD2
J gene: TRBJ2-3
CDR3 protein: CASSQVTSGGTDTQYF
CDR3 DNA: TGTGCCAGCAGCCAAGTGACTAGCGGCGGCACAGATACGCAGTATTTT

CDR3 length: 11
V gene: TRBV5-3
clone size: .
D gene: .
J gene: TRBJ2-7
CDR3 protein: CARSLQDEQYF
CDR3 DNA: TGTGCCAGAAGCTTACAGGACGAGCAGTACTTC

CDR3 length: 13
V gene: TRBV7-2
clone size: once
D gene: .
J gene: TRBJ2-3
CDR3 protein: CASSSTYTDTQYF
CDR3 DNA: TGTGCCAGCAGCTCGACTTACACAGATACGCAGTATTTT

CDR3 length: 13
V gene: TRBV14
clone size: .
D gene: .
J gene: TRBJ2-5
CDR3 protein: CASSLDPRQEQYF
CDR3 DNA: TGTGCCAGCAGCCTGGATCCAAGACAGGAGCAGTACTTC

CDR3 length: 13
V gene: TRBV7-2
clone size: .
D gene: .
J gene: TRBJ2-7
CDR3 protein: CASSFSGGAEQYF
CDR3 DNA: TGTGCCAGCAGCTTCTCCGGAGGTGCCGAGCAGTACTTC

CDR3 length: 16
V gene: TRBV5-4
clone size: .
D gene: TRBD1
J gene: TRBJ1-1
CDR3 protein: CASSSPGTGGRTEAFF
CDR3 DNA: TGTGCCAGCAGCTCACCGGGGACAGGGGGCCGGACTGAAGCTTTCTTT

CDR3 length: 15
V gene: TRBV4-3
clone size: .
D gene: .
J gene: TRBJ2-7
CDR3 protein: CASSQGVRVILEQYF
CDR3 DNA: TGCGCCAGCAGCCAAGGCGTCAGGGTCATCCTCGAGCAGTACTTC

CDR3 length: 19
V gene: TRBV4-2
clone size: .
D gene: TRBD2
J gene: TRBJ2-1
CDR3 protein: CASSQDATSGGASYNEQFF
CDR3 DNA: TGTGCCAGCAGCCAAGACGCGACTAGCGGGGGGGCCTCCTACAATGAGCAGTTCTTC